The 11 T cell receptor beta chains in this list originate from one sample, sequenced in a study of blood T cell repertoires in COVID-19. Clones were read by immunoSEQ multiplex PCR, and TCRdb kept only the in-frame ones, dropping some. The data contain fewer than 180,000 clones, approximately 84% of them singletons. The sequencing input was peripheral blood. The receptors were sampled from a man in his sixties or seventies with acute or convalescent COVID-19.

The genes are TRBV7-2 and TRBJ1-2; tentatively, D is TRBD1 (5 bases). CDR1 is SGHTA and CDR2 is FQGNSA in the germline V gene. The CDR3 spans 13 residues. V dropped 2 bases and J dropped 5 bases, with 9 bases sitting between them. Here the CDR3 DNA reads TGTGCCAGCAGCTTACAGGGCTCATATGGCTACACCTTC. Protein: CASSLQGSYGYTF. The full variable domain, rest sourced from reference TRBV7-2 and TRBJ1-2, is GAGVSQSPSNKVTEKGKDVELRCDPISGHTALYWYRQSLGQGLEFLIYFQGNSAPDKSGLPSDRFSAERTGGSVSTLTIQRTQQEDSAVYLCASSLQGSYGYTFGSGTRLTVV.

This clone came up once. V and J are TRBV27 and TRBJ2-7; 8 nucleotides line up with TRBD1. V shed 4 bases, J shed 3 bases, and the junction held 14 bases outside the gene matches. The CDR3 spans 17 residues. CDR1 is MNHEY and CDR2 is SMNVEV in the germline V gene (reference sequence). The CDR3 sequence: CASSSYHPGTGIYEQYF. The CDR3 nucleotides read TGTGCCAGCAGTTCGTATCACCCCGGGACAGGTATCTACGAGCAGTACTTC.

The chain uses TRBV4-1 and TRBJ2-5, with 13 nucleotides matching TRBD2. CDR3 length equals 18 residues. Germline V gene sequence: CDR1 MGHRA, CDR2 YSYEKL. V was pared by 8 bases and J by 2 bases, with 14 bases of the junction left unmatched. The CDR3 coding sequence is TGCGCCAGCCAACCCGCCCAACGACTAGCGGGGGGTCAAGAGACCCAGTACTTC. The encoded protein is CASQPAQRLAGGQETQYF.

The genes are TRBV2 and TRBJ1-2, with D maybe TRBD1 (6 bases). The CDR3 is 14 amino acids. Germline V gene data show CDR1 as SNHLY and CDR2 as FYNNEI. Trimming took off 3 bases at V and 5 bases at J, with 13 bases between the two ends. The CDR3 bases are TGTGCCAGCAGTGACAACAGGGCATCATATGGCTACACCTTC. Amino acid sequence: CASSDNRASYGYTF. Variable domain in full (rest from reference TRBV2 and TRBJ1-2): EPEVTQTPSHQVTQMGQEVILRCVPISNHLYFYWYRQILGQKVEFLVSFYNNEISEKSEIFDDQFSVERPDGSNFTLKIRSTKLEDSAMYFCASSDNRASYGYTFGSGTRLTVV.

The rearrangement joins TRBV7-9 to TRBJ1-1, with 7 bases aligning to TRBD1. Germline CDR1 is SEHNR and CDR2 is FQNEAQ (reference sequence). Trimming at V came to 1 base and at J to 2 bases, leaving 7 bases not matched to a gene. This CDR3 has 16 residues. In nucleotides, the CDR3 is TGTGCCAGCAGCTTAGGCCTCAGGACAGGAAACACTGAAGCTTTCTTT. Residues: CASSLGLRTGNTEAFF.

The rearrangement links TRBV6-5 to TRBJ2-2; 7 positions match TRBD1. The V gene's germline CDR1 is MNHEY and CDR2 SVGAGI. The CDR3 contains 15 residues. Unmatched junction bases numbered 8, after V lost 6 bases and J lost 4 bases. The DNA of the CDR3 is TGTGCCAGCAGCAAAGGGACAGTTAGCACCGGGGAGCTGTTTTTT. Protein product: CASSKGTVSTGELFF.

This chain connects TRBV29-1 to TRBJ2-2; 7 bases are shared with TRBD2. The J segment lost 4 bases and the V segment lost 6 bases, leaving 5 bases of the junction unmatched. The V gene's germline CDR1 is SQVTM and CDR2 ANQGSEA. The CDR3 is made up of 13 amino acids. DNA for the CDR3: TGCAGCGTGGGGGAGGGAGGCACCGGGGAGCTGTTTTTT. Amino acid sequence: CSVGEGGTGELFF.

This clone was detected only once. V usage is TRBV19 and J usage is TRBJ1-5, with TRBD1 matching over 10 bases. V was clipped by 5 bases and J by 8 bases; unmatched bases: 12. The V gene's germline CDR1 is LNHDA and CDR2 SQIVND (reference sequence). The CDR3 has 16 amino acids. CDR3 residues: CASSFPRQGATKPQHF. The CDR3 DNA sequence: TGTGCCAGTAGTTTCCCCCGACAGGGGGCTACGAAGCCCCAGCATTTT.

The chain joins TRBV19 to TRBJ1-5; maybe TRBD1 (6 bases). Germline values: CDR1 LNHDA, CDR2 SQIVND (reference sequence). The CDR3 contains 12 residues. Trimming shortened V by 7 bases and J by 7 bases, and 11 bases separated the two germline ends. The DNA for the CDR3 is TGTGCCAGTAACAGGGTCGGGCAGCCCCAGCATTTT. Its protein product is CASNRVGQPQHF.

The V gene is TRBV28, the J gene TRBJ2-7, with D possibly being TRBD1 (5 bases). Trimming pared 4 bases from V and 7 bases from J, leaving 14 bases between. The CDR3 length is 13 residues. In germline, CDR1 is MDHEN, CDR2 SYDVKM. CDR3 DNA: TGTGCCAGCAGTTCAGGGATTTCGTGGGAGCAGTACTTC. Translating gives CASSSGISWEQYF.

As regards this clone: Distinct nucleotide sequences in the sample also encode this CDR3. V is TRBV5-1 and J is TRBJ2-1; the D gene is possibly TRBD1 (6 bases). Germline V CDR1 and CDR2: SGHRS, YFSETQ. The CDR3 length is 15 residues. The ends were cut back, 0 bases at V and 3 bases at J, with 10 bases in the middle. The CDR3 spells CASSLGQGLYNEQFF. CDR3 DNA sequence: TGCGCCAGCAGCTTGGGTCAGGGGCTCTACAATGAGCAGTTCTTC.